The rows below give T cell receptor beta chains drawn from one sample of a study of cytomegalovirus exposure and HLA in healthy donors. Profiled with immunoSEQ multiplex PCR; TCRdb holds only in-frame clones, not every one. There are about 140,000 clones in the sample; about four fifths occur only once, and roughly 1.3% lies in the top ten. Sample: PBMCs. The receptors were sampled from a male donor in good health and CMV-seropositive. CDR3s include the opening cysteine and the closing phenylalanine or tryptophan. The D gene is left open where the match is weak. Expanded clones are given a class, and other clones once, few, many or no size at all.

TRBV5-1	.	TRBD2	TRBJ2-3	16	CASSLASSGGTDTQYF	TGCGCCAGCAGCTTGGCTTCTAGCGGGGGCACAGATACGCAGTATTTT
TRBV27	.	.	TRBJ2-2	15	CASSLSSWGAGELFF	TGTGCCAGCAGTTTATCGAGCTGGGGCGCCGGGGAGCTGTTTTTT
TRBV5-1	.	.	TRBJ2-7	14	CASSFNSGRYEQYF	TGCGCCAGCAGCTTTAATAGTGGTCGGTACGAGCAGTACTTC
TRBV27	.	.	TRBJ2-7	14	CASSLGWQGYEQYF	TGTGCCAGCAGTTTAGGGTGGCAGGGCTACGAGCAGTACTTC
TRBV5-1	.	TRBD1	TRBJ1-1	16	CASARDRGEGGTEAFF	TGCGCCAGCGCCCGGGACAGGGGAGAAGGTGGCACTGAAGCTTTCTTT
TRBV11-2	.	.	TRBJ2-3	14	CASSLDFSSDTQYF	TGTGCCAGCAGCTTAGACTTTAGCTCGGATACGCAGTATTTT
TRBV10-3	.	.	TRBJ1-5	15	CAIGMSRDNNQPQHF	TGTGCCATCGGTATGAGCCGAGACAACAATCAGCCCCAGCATTTT
TRBV5-6	once	TRBD2	TRBJ2-5	15	CASSLLLGRGETQYF	TGTGCCAGCAGCCTCCTCCTGGGGCGGGGGGAGACCCAGTACTTC
TRBV10-3	.	TRBD2	TRBJ2-7	14	CATGGAGVEGEQYF	TGTGCCACCGGGGGGGCGGGAGTCGAGGGCGAGCAGTACTTC
TRBV7-8	.	TRBD1	TRBJ2-3	16	CASSFGTGGRADTQYF	TGTGCCAGCAGCTTTGGGACAGGGGGCAGGGCAGATACGCAGTATTTT
TRBV29-1	.	.	TRBJ2-3	13	CSGRGSGTDTQYF	TGCAGCGGGCGGGGCTCAGGCACAGATACGCAGTATTTT
TRBV4-1	.	TRBD1	TRBJ1-4	15	CASSPGTGISEKLFF	TGCGCCAGCAGCCCCGGGACAGGGATAAGTGAAAAACTGTTTTTT
TRBV4-1	.	.	TRBJ2-1	14	CASSQTQGTNEQFF	TGCGCCAGCAGCCAGACACAGGGTACGAATGAGCAGTTCTTC
TRBV2	.	TRBD1	TRBJ2-1	15	CASSREGQSYNEQFF	TGTGCCAGCAGTCGTGAGGGACAGAGTTACAATGAGCAGTTCTTC
TRBV4-1	few	.	TRBJ2-6	17	CASSQVEGRAGANVLTF	TGCGCCAGCAGCCAAGTTGAGGGCCGGGCTGGGGCCAACGTCCTGACTTTC
TRBV19	once	.	TRBJ2-4	15	CASSIQGGAKNIQYF	TGTGCCAGTAGTATACAGGGGGGAGCCAAAAACATTCAGTACTTC
TRBV5-1	.	.	TRBJ1-1	11	CASSGQDRAFF	TGCGCCAGCAGCGGCCAGGATAGAGCTTTCTTT
TRBV7-8	once	TRBD1	TRBJ1-1	14	CASSWTGTNTEAFF	TGTGCCAGCAGCTGGACAGGGACAAACACTGAAGCTTTCTTT
TRBV9	.	TRBD1	TRBJ1-4	15	CASSGWTGGNEKLFF	TGTGCCAGCAGCGGGTGGACAGGGGGGAATGAAAAACTGTTTTTT
TRBV25-1	.	TRBD2	TRBJ2-7	17	CASSEIVGTSGSGEQYF	TGTGCCAGCAGTGAAATTGTAGGGACTAGCGGGTCCGGCGAGCAGTACTTC
TRBV6-6	.	TRBD2	TRBJ2-4	13	CASRAGVGDIQYF	TGTGCCAGCAGGGCGGGGGTTGGGGACATTCAGTACTTC
TRBV2	.	TRBD1	TRBJ1-1	14	CASSQGAVITEAFF	TGTGCCAGCAGCCAGGGGGCCGTTATCACTGAAGCTTTCTTT
TRBV10-1	.	.	TRBJ2-3	17	CASSERSTGLSTDTQYF	TGCGCCAGCAGTGAGCGTTCGACAGGACTTAGCACAGATACGCAGTATTTT
TRBV5-5	once	.	TRBJ1-1	15	CASSLMGAGDTEAFF	TGTGCCAGCAGCCTAATGGGCGCAGGGGACACTGAAGCTTTCTTT
TRBV10-3	.	TRBD1	TRBJ1-2	13	CAIQSDRDYGYTF	TGTGCCATCCAATCCGACAGGGACTATGGCTACACCTTC
TRBV19	.	TRBD1	TRBJ1-1	14	CASSTSQGNTEAFF	TGTGCCAGTAGTACGTCACAGGGGAATACTGAAGCTTTCTTT
TRBV7-6	.	.	TRBJ2-7	18	CASSLEVPGYTNSYEQYF	TGTGCCAGCAGCTTAGAGGTCCCGGGGTACACGAACTCCTACGAGCAGTACTTC